The following is a T cell receptor beta chain sequence with its context. This record comes from a study of OX40 agonist ivuxolimab in advanced cancers. Across the study: Patients took ivuxolimab, an agonistic anti-OX40 (CD134) antibody.

Germline V CDR1 and CDR2: ENHRY, SYGVKD. This CDR3 is built from 15 residues. Trimming left V 6 bases short and J 0 bases short, with 13 bases between. TCRdb's table, derived via immunoSEQ multiplex PCR, lists solely in-frame clones and lacks some. The profile shows about 68,000 clones, 65% to 90% of them singletons. The V call is TRBV10-3, the J call TRBJ2-3, with D possibly being TRBD2 (5 bases). The receptor's source is an adult with an advanced solid tumor such as melanoma, head and neck, liver or kidney cancer. The specimen comprised CD4+ or CD8+ T cells sorted from blood, sampled in a trial of the OX40 agonist ivuxolimab. The CDR3 sequence: CAISPSGTSTDTQYF. In DNA form, the CDR3 reads TGTGCCATCAGCCCGAGCGGCACTAGCACAGATACGCAGTATTTT.